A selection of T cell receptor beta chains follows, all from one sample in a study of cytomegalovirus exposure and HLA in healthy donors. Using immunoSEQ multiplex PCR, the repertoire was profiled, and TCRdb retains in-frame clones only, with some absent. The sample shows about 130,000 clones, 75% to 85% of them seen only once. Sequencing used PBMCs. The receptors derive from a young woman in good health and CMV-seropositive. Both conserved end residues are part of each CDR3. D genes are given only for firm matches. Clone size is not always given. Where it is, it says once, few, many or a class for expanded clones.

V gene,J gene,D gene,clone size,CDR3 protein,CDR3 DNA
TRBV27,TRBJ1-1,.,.,CASSLGNEAFF,TGTGCCAGCAGTTTAGGCAATGAAGCTTTCTTT
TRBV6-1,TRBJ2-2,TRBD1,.,CASSTTGDYTGELFF,TGTGCCAGCAGTACGACAGGGGATTACACCGGGGAGCTGTTTTTT
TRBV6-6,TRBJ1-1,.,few,CASSYHQGGAFF,TGTGCCAGCAGTTACCACCAGGGCGGTGCTTTCTTT
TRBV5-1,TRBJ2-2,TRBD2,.,CASSLTSGGETGELFF,TGCGCCAGCAGCCTAACTAGCGGGGGGGAGACCGGGGAGCTGTTTTTT
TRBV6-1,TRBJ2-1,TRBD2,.,CASSEGSGAGGDEQFF,TGTGCCAGCAGTGAAGGTTCGGGAGCGGGGGGCGATGAGCAGTTCTTC
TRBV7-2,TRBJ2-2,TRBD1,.,CASSALDRVYTGELFF,TGTGCCAGCAGCGCCTTGGACAGGGTTTACACCGGGGAGCTGTTTTTT
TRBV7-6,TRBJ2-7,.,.,CASSLSKGSGAYEQYF,TGTGCCAGCAGCTTATCCAAGGGGTCGGGCGCCTACGAGCAGTACTTC
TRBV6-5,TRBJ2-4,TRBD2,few,CASSSWGGENIQYF,TGTGCCAGCAGTTCTTGGGGGGGAGAAAACATTCAGTACTTC
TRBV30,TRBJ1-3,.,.,CAWSRGASRGNTIYF,TGTGCCTGGAGTCGGGGGGCCTCGAGGGGAAACACCATATATTTT
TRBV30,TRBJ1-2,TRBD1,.,CAWTAGTGGLLDPNYGYTF,TGTGCCTGGACCGCGGGGACAGGGGGCTTGTTGGACCCAAACTATGGCTACACCTTC
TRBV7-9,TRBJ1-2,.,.,CASSLDLAGARYGYTF,TGTGCCAGCAGCTTAGATTTAGCGGGGGCCCGCTATGGCTACACCTTC
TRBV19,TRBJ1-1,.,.,CASSPRAGSRNTEAFF,TGTGCCAGTAGCCCCCGTGCGGGATCGAGGAACACTGAAGCTTTCTTT
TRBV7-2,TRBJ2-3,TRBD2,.,CASSLGAGGADTQYF,TGTGCCAGCAGCTTAGGTGCGGGGGGGGCAGATACGCAGTATTTT
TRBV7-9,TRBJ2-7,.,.,CASSFSQSYEQYF,TGTGCCAGCAGCTTTAGTCAATCTTACGAGCAGTACTTC
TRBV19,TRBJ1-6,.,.,CASSLGLHVSSPLHF,TGTGCCAGTAGTCTGGGACTCCATGTTTCTTCACCCCTCCACTTT
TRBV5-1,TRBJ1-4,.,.,CASSLVQGDEKLFF,TGCGCCAGCAGCTTGGTACAGGGAGATGAAAAACTGTTTTTT
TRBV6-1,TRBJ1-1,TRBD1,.,CASSHDRGQTTEAFF,TGTGCCAGCAGTCATGACAGGGGGCAAACCACTGAAGCTTTCTTT
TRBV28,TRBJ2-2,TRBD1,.,CAGQGSGELFF,TGTGCTGGACAGGGTTCGGGGGAGCTGTTTTTT
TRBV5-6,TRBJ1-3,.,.,CASSLDPGAGNTIYF,TGTGCCAGCAGCTTGGATCCAGGGGCTGGAAACACCATATATTTT
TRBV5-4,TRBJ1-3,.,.,CASSDPPGSGNTIYF,TGTGCCAGCAGCGACCCGCCCGGGAGTGGAAACACCATATATTTT
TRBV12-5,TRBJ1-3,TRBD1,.,CASGLVVRQGRDTIYF,TGTGCTAGTGGTTTGGTCGTGCGACAGGGGAGGGACACCATATATTTT
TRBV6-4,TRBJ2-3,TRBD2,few,CASSDSLAGPTDTQYF,TGTGCCAGCAGTGACTCGCTAGCGGGGCCCACAGATACGCAGTATTTT
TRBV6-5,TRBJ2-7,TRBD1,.,CASSNDRVYEQYF,TGTGCCAGCAGTAACGACAGGGTCTACGAGCAGTACTTC
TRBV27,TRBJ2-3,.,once,CASSLEDTQYF,TGTGCCAGCAGTTTAGAGGATACGCAGTATTTT
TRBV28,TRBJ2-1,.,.,CASSLEPGQDPNEQFF,TGTGCCAGCAGTTTAGAGCCGGGACAAGATCCCAATGAGCAGTTCTTC
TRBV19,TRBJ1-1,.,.,CASSTSHGGVDTEAFF,TGTGCCAGTAGTACCTCGCATGGGGGCGTCGACACTGAAGCTTTCTTT
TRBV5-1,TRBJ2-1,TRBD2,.,CASSLTSGGGNEQFF,TGCGCCAGCAGCTTGACTAGCGGGGGGGGAAATGAGCAGTTCTTC
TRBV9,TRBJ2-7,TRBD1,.,CASSVGTGDFYEQYF,TGTGCCAGCAGCGTTGGGACAGGGGATTTCTACGAGCAGTACTTC
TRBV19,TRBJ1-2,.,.,CASTPRQNYGYTF,TGTGCCAGTACCCCCAGACAGAACTATGGCTACACCTTC
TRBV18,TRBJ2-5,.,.,CASSPQGQETQYF,TGTGCCAGCTCACCGCAGGGGCAAGAGACCCAGTACTTC
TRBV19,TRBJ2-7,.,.,CASSIGGTQREQYF,TGTGCCAGTAGTATAGGTGGGACTCAACGAGAGCAGTACTTC
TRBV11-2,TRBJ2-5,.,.,CASSFFQQETQYF,TGTGCCAGCAGCTTTTTTCAGCAAGAGACCCAGTACTTC
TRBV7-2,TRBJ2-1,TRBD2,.,CASSSAGGYNEQFF,TGTGCCAGCAGCTCCGCGGGGGGGTACAATGAGCAGTTCTTC
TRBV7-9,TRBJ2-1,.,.,CASSPPRGHNEQFF,TGTGCCAGCAGTCCTCCCAGGGGACACAATGAGCAGTTCTTC
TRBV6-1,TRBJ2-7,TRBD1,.,CASKGQGLSYEQYF,TGTGCCAGCAAGGGACAGGGGCTGTCCTACGAGCAGTACTTC
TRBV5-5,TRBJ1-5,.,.,CASSWGQSSNQPQHF,TGTGCCAGCAGCTGGGGACAATCTAGCAATCAGCCCCAGCATTTT
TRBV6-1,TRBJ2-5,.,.,CATRTKGSQETQYF,TGTGCCACCAGAACGAAGGGGTCCCAAGAGACCCAGTACTTC
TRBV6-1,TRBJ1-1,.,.,CASSDLRSEAFF,TGTGCCAGCAGCGACCTGCGGAGCGAAGCTTTCTTT
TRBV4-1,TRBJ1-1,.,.,CASSQDVGFGAFF,TGCGCCAGCAGCCAAGATGTCGGGTTCGGAGCTTTCTTT
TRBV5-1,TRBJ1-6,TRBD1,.,CASSSTTGWVLGESPLHF,TGCGCCAGCAGCTCCACGACAGGGTGGGTGTTGGGGGAATCACCCCTCCACTTT
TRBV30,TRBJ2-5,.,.,CAWSVRGETQYF,TGTGCCTGGAGTGTAAGGGGGGAGACCCAGTACTTC
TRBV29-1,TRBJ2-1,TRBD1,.,CSVTGTGNNEQFF,TGCAGCGTAACCGGGACAGGTAACAATGAGCAGTTCTTC
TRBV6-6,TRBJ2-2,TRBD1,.,CASSRGQGIGELFF,TGTGCCAGCAGCCGGGGACAGGGGATCGGGGAGCTGTTTTTT
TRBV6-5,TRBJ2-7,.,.,CASSSLYEQYF,TGTGCCAGCAGTTCTCTCTACGAGCAGTACTTC
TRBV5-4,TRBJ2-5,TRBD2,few,CASRAGGWETQYF,TGTGCCAGCAGAGCGGGGGGTTGGGAGACCCAGTACTTC
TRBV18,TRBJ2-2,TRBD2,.,CASSPPTSRGLSGTGELFF,TGTGCCAGCTCACCACCGACTAGCCGGGGACTATCGGGGACCGGGGAGCTGTTTTTT
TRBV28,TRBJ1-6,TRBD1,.,CASGQVLSSPLHF,TGTGCCAGCGGACAGGTTTTAAGTTCACCCCTCCACTTT
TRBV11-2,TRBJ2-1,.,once,CASNPGTGPNEQFF,TGTGCCAGCAACCCGGGTACAGGCCCCAATGAGCAGTTCTTC
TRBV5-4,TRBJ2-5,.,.,CASSLASRETQYF,TGTGCCAGCAGCTTGGCCAGTCGAGAGACCCAGTACTTC
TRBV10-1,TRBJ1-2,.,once,CASSETTGYGYTF,TGCGCCAGCAGTGAGACCACAGGGTATGGCTACACCTTC
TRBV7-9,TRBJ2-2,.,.,CSSTPRGHRLIRNTGELFF,TGTTCCAGCACCCCTCGGGGACACCGCCTAATTAGGAACACCGGGGAGCTGTTTTTT
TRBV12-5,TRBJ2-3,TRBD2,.,CASGFSGGITDTQYF,TGTGCTAGTGGTTTTAGCGGGGGGATCACAGATACGCAGTATTTT
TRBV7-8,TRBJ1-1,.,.,CASTTLARGGTEAFF,TGTGCCAGCACCACCCTGGCCAGGGGTGGAACTGAAGCTTTCTTT